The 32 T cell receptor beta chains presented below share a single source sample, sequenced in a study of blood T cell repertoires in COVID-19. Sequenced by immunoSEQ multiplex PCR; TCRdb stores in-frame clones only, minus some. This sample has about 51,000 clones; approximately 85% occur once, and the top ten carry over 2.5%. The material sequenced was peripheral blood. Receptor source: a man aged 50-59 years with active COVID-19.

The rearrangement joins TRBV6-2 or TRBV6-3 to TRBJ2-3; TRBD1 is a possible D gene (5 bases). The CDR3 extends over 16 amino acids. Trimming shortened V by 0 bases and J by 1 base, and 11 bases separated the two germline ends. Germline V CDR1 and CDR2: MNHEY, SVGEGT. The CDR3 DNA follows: TGTGCCAGCAGTTACTCGAGTAGGGGCGGCACAGATACGCAGTATTTT. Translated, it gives CASSYSSRGGTDTQYF.

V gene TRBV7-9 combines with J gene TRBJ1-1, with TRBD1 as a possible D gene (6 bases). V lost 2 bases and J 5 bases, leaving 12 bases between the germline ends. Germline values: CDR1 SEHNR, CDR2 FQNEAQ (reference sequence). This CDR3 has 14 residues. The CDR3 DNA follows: TGTGCCAGCAGCTTAACAGGGATATGGACTGAAGCTTTCTTT. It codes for CASSLTGIWTEAFF.

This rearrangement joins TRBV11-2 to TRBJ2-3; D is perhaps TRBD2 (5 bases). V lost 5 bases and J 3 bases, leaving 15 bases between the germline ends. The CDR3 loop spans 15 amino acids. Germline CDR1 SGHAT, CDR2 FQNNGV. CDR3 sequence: CASSPQAALTDTQYF. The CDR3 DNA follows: TGTGCCAGCAGCCCCCAAGCGGCTCTGACAGATACGCAGTATTTT.

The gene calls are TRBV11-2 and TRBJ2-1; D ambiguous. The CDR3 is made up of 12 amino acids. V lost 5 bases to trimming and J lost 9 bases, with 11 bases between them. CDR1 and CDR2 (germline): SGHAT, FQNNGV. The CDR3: CASSQVFGEQFF. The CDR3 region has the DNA TGTGCCAGCAGCCAGGTGTTCGGTGAGCAGTTCTTC.

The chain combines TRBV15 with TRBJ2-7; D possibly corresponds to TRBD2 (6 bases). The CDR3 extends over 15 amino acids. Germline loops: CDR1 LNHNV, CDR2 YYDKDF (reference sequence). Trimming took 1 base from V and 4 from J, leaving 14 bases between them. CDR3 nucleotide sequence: TGTGCCACCAGCAGAGCAAGCGGGCGGTCGTACGAGCAGTACTTC. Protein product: CATSRASGRSYEQYF.

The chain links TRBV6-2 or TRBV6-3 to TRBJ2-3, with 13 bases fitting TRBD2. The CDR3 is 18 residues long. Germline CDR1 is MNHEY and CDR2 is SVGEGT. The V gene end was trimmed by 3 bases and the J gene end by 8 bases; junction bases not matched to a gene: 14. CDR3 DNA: TGTGCCAGCAGTTATGGGGCCGGACTAGCGGGGGCCCCAGGTACGCAGTATTTT. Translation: CASSYGAGLAGAPGTQYF.

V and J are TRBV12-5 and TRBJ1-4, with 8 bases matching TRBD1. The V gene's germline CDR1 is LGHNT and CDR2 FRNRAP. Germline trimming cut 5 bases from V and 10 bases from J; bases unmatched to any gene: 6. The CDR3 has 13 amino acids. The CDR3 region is CASGLSDRGKLFF. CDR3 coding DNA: TGTGCTAGTGGTCTGTCTGACAGGGGAAAACTGTTTTTT.

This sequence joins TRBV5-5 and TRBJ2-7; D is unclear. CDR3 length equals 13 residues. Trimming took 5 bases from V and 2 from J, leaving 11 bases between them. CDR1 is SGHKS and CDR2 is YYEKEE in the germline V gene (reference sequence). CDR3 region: CASRTSPTYEQYF. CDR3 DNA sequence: TGTGCCAGCAGGACTTCACCGACCTACGAGCAGTACTTC.

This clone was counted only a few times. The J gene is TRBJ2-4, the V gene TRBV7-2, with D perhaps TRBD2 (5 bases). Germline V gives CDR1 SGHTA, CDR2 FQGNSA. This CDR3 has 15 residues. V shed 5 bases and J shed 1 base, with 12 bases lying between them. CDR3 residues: CASSREYLAKNIQYF. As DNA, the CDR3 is TGTGCCAGCAGCCGGGAATATTTGGCCAAAAACATTCAGTACTTC.

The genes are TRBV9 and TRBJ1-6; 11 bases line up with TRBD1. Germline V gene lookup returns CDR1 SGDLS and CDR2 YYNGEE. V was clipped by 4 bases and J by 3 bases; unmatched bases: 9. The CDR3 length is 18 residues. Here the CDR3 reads CASSLDTGTGGYNSPLHF. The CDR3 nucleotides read TGTGCCAGCAGCCTCGACACCGGGACAGGGGGCTATAATTCACCCCTCCACTTT.

The CDR3 sequence: CASSLVEGAGNTIYF. In DNA, the CDR3 is TGTGCCAGCAGCTTAGTAGAGGGGGCTGGAAACACCATATATTTT. V is TRBV11-2 and J is TRBJ1-3; D is perhaps TRBD1 (6 bases). V was clipped by 1 base and J by 2 bases, with 9 bases between them. Germline V gene lookup returns CDR1 SGHAT and CDR2 FQNNGV. CDR3 size: 15 residues.

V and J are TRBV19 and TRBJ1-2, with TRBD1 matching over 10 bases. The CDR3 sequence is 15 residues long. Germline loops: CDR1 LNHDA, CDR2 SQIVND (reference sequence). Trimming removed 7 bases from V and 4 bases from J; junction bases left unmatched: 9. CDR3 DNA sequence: TGTGCCAGTACGAGGTTGGGACAGGGGTCCTATGGCTACACCTTC. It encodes CASTRLGQGSYGYTF.

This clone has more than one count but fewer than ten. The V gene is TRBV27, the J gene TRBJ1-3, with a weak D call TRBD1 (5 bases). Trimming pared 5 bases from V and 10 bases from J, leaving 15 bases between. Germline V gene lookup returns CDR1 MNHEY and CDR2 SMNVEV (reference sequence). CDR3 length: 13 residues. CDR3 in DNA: TGTGCCAGCAGTGGAGCAGGGAAGACGACCATATATTTT. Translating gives CASSGAGKTTIYF.

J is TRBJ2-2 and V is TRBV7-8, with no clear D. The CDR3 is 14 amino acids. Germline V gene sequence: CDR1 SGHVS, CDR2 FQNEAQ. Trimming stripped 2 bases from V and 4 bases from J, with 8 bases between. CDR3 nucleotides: TGTGCCAGCAGCTTATTGGCTAGCACCGGGGAGCTGTTTTTT. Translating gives CASSLLASTGELFF.

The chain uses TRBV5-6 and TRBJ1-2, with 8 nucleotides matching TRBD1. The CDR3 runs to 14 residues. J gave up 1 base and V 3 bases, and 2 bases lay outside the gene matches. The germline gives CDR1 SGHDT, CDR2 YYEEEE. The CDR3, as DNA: TGTGCCAGCAGCTCAGACAGGGGTAACTATGGCTACACCTTC. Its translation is CASSSDRGNYGYTF.

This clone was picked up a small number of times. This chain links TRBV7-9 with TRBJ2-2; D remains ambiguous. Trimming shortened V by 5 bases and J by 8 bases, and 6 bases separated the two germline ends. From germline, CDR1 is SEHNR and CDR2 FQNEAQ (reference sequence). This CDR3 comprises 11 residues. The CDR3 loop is CASSPLGELFF. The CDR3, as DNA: TGTGCCAGCAGCCCCCTTGGGGAGCTGTTTTTT.

CDR3 coding DNA: TGCGCCAGCAGCCACCCGGGACAGGGACACGCAACTAATGAAAAACTGTTTTTT. The encoded protein is CASSHPGQGHATNEKLFF. The chain uses TRBV5-1 and TRBJ1-4; TRBD1 matches at 9 bases. The junction had 10 bases not matched to a gene; V was cut back by 4 bases and J by 0 bases. The CDR3 has 18 amino acids. The germline V gene has CDR1 SGHRS and CDR2 YFSETQ.

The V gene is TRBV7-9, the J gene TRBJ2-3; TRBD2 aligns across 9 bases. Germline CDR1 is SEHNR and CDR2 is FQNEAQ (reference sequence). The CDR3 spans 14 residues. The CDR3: CGLVRTSGTDTQYF. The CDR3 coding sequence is TGTGGGTTGGTGCGGACTAGCGGCACAGATACGCAGTATTTT.

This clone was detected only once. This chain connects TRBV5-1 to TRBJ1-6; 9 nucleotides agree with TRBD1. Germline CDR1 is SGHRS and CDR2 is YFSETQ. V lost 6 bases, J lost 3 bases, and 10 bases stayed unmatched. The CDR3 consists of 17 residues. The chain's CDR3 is CASKYRTGANYNSPLHF. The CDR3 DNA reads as TGCGCCAGCAAATACAGGACAGGGGCAAACTATAATTCACCCCTCCACTTT.

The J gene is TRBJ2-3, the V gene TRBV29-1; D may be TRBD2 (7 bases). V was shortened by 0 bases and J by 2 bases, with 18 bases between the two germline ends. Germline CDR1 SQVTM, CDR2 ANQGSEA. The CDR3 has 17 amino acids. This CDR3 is CSVEDLGRGPPTDTQYF. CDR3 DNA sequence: TGCAGCGTTGAAGATCTGGGGCGGGGGCCCCCCACAGATACGCAGTATTTT.

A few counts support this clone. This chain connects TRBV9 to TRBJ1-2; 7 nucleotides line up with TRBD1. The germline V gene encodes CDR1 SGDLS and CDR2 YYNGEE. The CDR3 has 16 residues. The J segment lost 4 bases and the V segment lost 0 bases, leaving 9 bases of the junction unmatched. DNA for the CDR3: TGTGCCAGCAGCGTAGGAGTAGGGGGCGAATCCTATGGCTACACCTTC. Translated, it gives CASSVGVGGESYGYTF.

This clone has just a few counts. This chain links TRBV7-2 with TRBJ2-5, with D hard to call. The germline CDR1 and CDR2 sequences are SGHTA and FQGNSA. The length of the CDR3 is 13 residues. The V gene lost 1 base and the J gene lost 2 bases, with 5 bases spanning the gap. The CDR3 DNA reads TGTGCCAGCAGCTTAGGAGGACAAGAGACCCAGTACTTC. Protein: CASSLGGQETQYF.

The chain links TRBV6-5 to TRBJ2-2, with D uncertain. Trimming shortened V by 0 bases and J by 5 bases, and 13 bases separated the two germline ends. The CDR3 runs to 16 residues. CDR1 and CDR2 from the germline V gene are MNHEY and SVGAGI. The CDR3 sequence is CASSYSPVWWTGELFF. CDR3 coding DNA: TGTGCCAGCAGTTACTCTCCGGTTTGGTGGACCGGGGAGCTGTTTTTT.

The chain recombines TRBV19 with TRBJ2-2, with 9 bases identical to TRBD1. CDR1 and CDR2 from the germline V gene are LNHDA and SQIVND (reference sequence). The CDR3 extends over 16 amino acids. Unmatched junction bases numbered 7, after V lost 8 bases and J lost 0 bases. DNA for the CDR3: TGTGCCAGTGATGACAGGGGGGCGTCGAACACCGGGGAGCTGTTTTTT. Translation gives CASDDRGASNTGELFF.

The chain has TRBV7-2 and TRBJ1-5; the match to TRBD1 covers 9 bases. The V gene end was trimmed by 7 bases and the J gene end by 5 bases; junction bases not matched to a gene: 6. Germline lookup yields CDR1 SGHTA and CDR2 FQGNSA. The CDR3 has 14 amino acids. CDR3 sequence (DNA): TGTGCCAGCACCCGGGACAGGGTCGATCAGCCCCAGCATTTT. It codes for CASTRDRVDQPQHF.

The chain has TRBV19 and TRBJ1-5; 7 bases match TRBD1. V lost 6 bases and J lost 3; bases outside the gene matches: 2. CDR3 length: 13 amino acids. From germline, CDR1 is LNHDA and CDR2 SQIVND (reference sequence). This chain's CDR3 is CASRGQSNQPQHF. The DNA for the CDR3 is TGTGCCAGTAGGGGACAGTCCAATCAGCCCCAGCATTTT.

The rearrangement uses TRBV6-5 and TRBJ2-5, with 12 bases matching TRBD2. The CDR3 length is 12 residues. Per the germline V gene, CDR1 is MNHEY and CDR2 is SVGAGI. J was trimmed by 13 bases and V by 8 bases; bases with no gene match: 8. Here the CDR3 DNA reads TGTGCCAGCCGGGCTAGCGGGGGGGCGACGTACTTC. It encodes CASRASGGATYF.

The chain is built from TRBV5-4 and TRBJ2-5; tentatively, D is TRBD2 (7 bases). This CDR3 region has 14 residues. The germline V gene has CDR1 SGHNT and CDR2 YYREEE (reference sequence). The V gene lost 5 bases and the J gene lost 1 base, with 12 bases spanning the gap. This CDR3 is CASSRGDIQETQYF. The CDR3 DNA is TGTGCCAGCAGTCGGGGGGACATCCAAGAGACCCAGTACTTC.

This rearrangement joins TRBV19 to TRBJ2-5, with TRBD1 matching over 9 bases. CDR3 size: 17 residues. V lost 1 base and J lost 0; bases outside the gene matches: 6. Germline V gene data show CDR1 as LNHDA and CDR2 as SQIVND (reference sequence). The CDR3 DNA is TGTGCCAGTAGTATAGCCACGACAGGGGGGGACCAAGAGACCCAGTACTTC. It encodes CASSIATTGGDQETQYF.

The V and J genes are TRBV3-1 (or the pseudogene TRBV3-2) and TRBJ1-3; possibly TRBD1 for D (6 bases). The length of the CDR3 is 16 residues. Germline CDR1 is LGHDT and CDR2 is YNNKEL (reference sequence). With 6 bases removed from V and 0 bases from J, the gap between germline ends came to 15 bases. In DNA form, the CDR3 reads TGTGCCAGCAGTCCACAGGGACGTAGCTCTGGAAACACCATATATTTT. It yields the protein CASSPQGRSSGNTIYF.

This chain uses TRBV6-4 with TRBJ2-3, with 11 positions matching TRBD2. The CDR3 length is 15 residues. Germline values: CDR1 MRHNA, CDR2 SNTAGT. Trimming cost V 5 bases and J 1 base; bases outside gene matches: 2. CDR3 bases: TGTGCCAGCAGTCCACTAGCGGGGGGCACAGATACGCAGTATTTT. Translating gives CASSPLAGGTDTQYF.

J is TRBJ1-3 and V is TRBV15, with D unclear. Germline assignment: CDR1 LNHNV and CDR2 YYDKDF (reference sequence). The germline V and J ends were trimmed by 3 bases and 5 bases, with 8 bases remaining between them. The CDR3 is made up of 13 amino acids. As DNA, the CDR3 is TGTGCCACCAGCAGCGGGTTAAGAAACACCATATATTTT. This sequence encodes CATSSGLRNTIYF.